The rows below give T cell receptor beta chains drawn from one sample of a study of blood T cell repertoires in COVID-19. The method was immunoSEQ multiplex PCR; TCRdb's version includes in-frame clones alone and lacks a portion of them. The data show 300,000 to 350,000 clones, with about nine tenths seen just once and approximately 7.4% held by the top ten. Sequencing input: peripheral blood. Receptors were obtained from a woman aged 70 to 79 with COVID-19, enrolled during active disease. Each CDR3 is given with its conserved first and last residue. Fields, in order: V gene, D gene, clone size, J gene, CDR3 DNA, CDR3 protein. D genes are given only for firm matches. The listing skips clone size in some rows; elsewhere it reads once, few, many or a size class.

TRBV5-4	NA	NA	TRBJ1-1	TGTGCCAGCAGCTTGAATCGGGACTCTGAAGCTTTCTTT	CASSLNRDSEAFF
TRBV7-2	NA	few	TRBJ1-4	TGTGCCAGCAGCTTAGCGCAGGTCGAAAAACTGTTTTTT	CASSLAQVEKLFF
TRBV27	TRBD2	NA	TRBJ2-7	TGTGCCAGCAGTTTTTCCCCGCGGGAGTACGAGCAGTACTTC	CASSFSPREYEQYF
TRBV7-8	TRBD2	NA	TRBJ2-2	TGTGCCAGCCGGGAGGCCGGGGAGCTGTTTTTT	CASREAGELFF
TRBV21-1	NA	NA	TRBJ1-4	TGTGCCAGCACCCAAAGGCGGGACAGTAATGCAACTAATGAAAAACTGTTTTTT	CASTQRRDSNATNEKLFF
TRBV12-3/TRBV12-4	TRBD1	NA	TRBJ2-1	TGTGCCAGCAGTCGAGACAGGGGGCAGTTCTTC	CASSRDRGQFF
TRBV5-1	NA	NA	TRBJ1-1	TGCGCCAGCACCCCTACTGTGGGGGGGACTGAAGCTTTCTTT	CASTPTVGGTEAFF
TRBV2	NA	NA	TRBJ1-1	TGTGCCAGCACAGGGAGGGCTGAAGCTTTCTTT	CASTGRAEAFF
TRBV7-9	TRBD1	NA	TRBJ2-7	TGTGCCAGCAGCGGATGGACAGGGGACTACGAGCAGTACTTC	CASSGWTGDYEQYF
TRBV19	TRBD1	NA	TRBJ1-4	TGTGCCAGTACTTCAGGGGGCTATAGAAAACTGTTTTTT	CASTSGGYRKLFF
TRBV5-1	NA	NA	TRBJ1-1	TGCGCCAGCAGCCCTCAGGGGAACACTGAAGCTTTCTTT	CASSPQGNTEAFF
TRBV6-5	TRBD1	once	TRBJ1-2	TGTGCCAGCGGACAGGGGGCCGGCTATGGCTACACCTTC	CASGQGAGYGYTF
TRBV2	TRBD1	NA	TRBJ2-7	TGTGCCAGCAGTACGGGACAGGGGGGCGACGAGCAGTACTTC	CASSTGQGGDEQYF
TRBV3-1/TRBV3-2	NA	NA	TRBJ1-4	TGTGCCAGCAGCCAAGAAACAGGGAGACGAGAAAAACTGTTTTTT	CASSQETGRREKLFF